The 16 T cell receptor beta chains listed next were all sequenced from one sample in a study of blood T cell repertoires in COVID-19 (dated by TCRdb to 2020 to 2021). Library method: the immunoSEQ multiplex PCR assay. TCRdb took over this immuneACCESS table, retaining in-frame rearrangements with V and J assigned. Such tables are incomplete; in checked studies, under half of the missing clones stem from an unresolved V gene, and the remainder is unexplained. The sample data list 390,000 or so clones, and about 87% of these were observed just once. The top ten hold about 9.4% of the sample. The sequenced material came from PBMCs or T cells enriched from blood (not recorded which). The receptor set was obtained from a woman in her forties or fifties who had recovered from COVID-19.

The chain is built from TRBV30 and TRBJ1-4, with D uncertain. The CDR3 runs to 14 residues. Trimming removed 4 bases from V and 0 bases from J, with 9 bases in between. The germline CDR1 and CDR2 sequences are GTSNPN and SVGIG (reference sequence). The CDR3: CAWNQLATNEKLFF. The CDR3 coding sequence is TGTGCCTGGAACCAACTTGCAACTAATGAAAAACTGTTTTTT. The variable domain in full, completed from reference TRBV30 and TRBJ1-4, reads SQTIHQWPATLVQPVGSPLSLECTVEGTSNPNLYWYRQAAGRGLQLLFYSVGIGQISSEVPQNLSASRPQDRQFILSSKKLLLSDSGFYLCAWNQLATNEKLFFGSGTQLSVL.

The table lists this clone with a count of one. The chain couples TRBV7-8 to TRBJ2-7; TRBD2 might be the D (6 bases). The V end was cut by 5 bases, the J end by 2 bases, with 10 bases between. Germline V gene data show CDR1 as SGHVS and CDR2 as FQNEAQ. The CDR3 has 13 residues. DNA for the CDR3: TGTGCCAGCAGCGCAGGACTAACCTACGAGCAGTACTTC. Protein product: CASSAGLTYEQYF.

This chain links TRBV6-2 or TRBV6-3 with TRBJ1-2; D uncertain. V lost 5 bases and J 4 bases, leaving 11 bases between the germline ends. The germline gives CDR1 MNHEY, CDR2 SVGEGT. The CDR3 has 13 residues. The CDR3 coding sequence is TGTGCCAGCAGTACCCGGGTCGTCTATGGCTACACCTTC. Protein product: CASSTRVVYGYTF.

The CDR3 is CASSRGRGGGTEAFF. DNA of the CDR3: TGTGCCAGCAGCCGAGGCCGGGGGGGAGGAACTGAAGCTTTCTTT. The chain is built from TRBV3-1 (or the pseudogene TRBV3-2) and TRBJ1-1, with a tentative D call TRBD1 (5 bases). V lost 4 bases to trimming and J lost 5 bases, with 17 bases between them. The CDR3 has 15 amino acids. Germline CDR1 and CDR2: LGHDT and YNNKEL (reference sequence).

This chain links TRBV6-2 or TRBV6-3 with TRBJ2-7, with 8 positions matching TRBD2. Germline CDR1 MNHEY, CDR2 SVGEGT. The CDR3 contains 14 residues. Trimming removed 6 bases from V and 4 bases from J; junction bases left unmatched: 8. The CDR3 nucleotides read TGTGCCAGCAGCCCTAGCGGGTTACCGTACGAGCAGTACTTC. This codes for CASSPSGLPYEQYF.

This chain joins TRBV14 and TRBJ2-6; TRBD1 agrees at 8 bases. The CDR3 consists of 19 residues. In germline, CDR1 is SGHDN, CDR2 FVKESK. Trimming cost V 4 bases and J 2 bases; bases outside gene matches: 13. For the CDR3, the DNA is TGTGCCAGCAGCCCTCGGACAGGGCTGGTCTCAACTGGGGCCAACGTCCTGACTTTC. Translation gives CASSPRTGLVSTGANVLTF.

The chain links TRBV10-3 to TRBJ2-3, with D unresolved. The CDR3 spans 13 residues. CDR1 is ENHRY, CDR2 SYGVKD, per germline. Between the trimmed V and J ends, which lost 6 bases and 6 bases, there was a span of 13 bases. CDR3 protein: CAISHAAGDTQYF. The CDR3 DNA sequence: TGTGCCATCAGCCACGCTGCCGGGGATACGCAGTATTTT.

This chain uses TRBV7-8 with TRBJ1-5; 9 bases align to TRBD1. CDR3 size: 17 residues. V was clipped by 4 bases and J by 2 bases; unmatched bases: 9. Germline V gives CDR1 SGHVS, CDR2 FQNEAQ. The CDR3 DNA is TGTGCCAGCAGCTCTACAGGGGGCGCAGAGGGCAATCAGCCCCAGCATTTT. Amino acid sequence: CASSSTGGAEGNQPQHF.

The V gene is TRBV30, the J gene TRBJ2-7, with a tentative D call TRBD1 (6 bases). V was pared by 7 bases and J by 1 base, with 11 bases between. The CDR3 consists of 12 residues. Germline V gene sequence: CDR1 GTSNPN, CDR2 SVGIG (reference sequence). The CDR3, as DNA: TGTGCCTCAGGGACATCGTCCTACGAGCAGTACTTC. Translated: CASGTSSYEQYF.

The CDR3 DNA reads TGCGCCAGCAGCCAGGGACAGGGCCCACGGGGCAATCAGCCCCAGCATTTT. This translates into CASSQGQGPRGNQPQHF. The chain combines TRBV4-1 with TRBJ1-5; 9 bases are a match to TRBD1. The V and J ends lost 3 bases and 2 bases, in that order; junction bases with no gene match: 8. CDR1 MGHRA and CDR2 YSYEKL come from the germline V gene. This CDR3 contains 17 residues.

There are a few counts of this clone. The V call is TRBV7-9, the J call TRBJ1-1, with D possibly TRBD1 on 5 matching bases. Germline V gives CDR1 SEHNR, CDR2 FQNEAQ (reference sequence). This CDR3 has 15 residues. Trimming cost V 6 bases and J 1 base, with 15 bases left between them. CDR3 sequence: CASSSLGGANTEAFF. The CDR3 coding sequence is TGTGCCAGCAGTTCCCTGGGGGGTGCGAACACTGAAGCTTTCTTT.

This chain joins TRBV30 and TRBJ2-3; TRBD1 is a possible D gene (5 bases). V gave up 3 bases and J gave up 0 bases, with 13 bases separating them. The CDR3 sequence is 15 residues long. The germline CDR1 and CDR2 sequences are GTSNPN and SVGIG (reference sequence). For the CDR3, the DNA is TGTGCCTGGAGCAGACAGCCGATAAGCACAGATACGCAGTATTTT. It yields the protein CAWSRQPISTDTQYF.

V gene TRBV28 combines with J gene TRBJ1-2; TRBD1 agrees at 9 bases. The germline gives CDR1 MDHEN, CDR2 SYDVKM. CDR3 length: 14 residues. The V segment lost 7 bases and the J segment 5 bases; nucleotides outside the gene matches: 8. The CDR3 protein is CASKPPQGAYGYTF. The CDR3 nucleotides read TGTGCCAGCAAACCCCCACAGGGGGCATATGGCTACACCTTC.

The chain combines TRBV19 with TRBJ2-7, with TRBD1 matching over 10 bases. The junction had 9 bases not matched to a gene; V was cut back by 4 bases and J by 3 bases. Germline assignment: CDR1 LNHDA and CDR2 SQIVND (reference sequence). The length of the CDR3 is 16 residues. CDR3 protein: CASSTSGTGEFYEQYF. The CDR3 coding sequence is TGTGCCAGTAGTACGTCGGGGACAGGGGAATTCTACGAGCAGTACTTC. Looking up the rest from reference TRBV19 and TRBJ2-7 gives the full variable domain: DGGITQSPKYLFRKEGQNVTLSCEQNLNHDAMYWYRQDPGQGLRLIYYSQIVNDFQKGDIAEGYSVSREKKESFPLTVTSAQKNPTAFYLCASSTSGTGEFYEQYFGPGTRLTVT.

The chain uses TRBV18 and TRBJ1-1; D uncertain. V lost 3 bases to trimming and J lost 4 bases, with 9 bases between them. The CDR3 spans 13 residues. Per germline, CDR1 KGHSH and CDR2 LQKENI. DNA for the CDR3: TGTGCCAGCTCACCCACAGATCTCACTGAAGCTTTCTTT. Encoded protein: CASSPTDLTEAFF.

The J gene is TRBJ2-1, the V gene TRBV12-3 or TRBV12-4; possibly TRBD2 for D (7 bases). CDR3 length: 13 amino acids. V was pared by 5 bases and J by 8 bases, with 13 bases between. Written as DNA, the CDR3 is TGTGCCAGCAGTAGGGGGGGCATGGATGAGCAGTTCTTC. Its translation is CASSRGGMDEQFF.